This T cell receptor beta chain derives from a study of blood T cell repertoires in COVID-19. On the study more broadly: Sites across the United States, Italy and Spain contributed samples from acute and convalescent COVID-19.

CDR3 length: 15 amino acids. The germline gives CDR1 MNHNS, CDR2 SASEGT. J was trimmed by 7 bases and V by 1 base; bases with no gene match: 7. Sequencing was performed with immunoSEQ multiplex PCR; in TCRdb, only in-frame clones are kept and a portion is missing. This table has hundreds of thousands of clones, around nine tenths appearing once. This sequence was found in a woman in her thirties with COVID-19, enrolled during active disease. This chain uses TRBV6-1 with TRBJ2-1, with 7 bases aligning to TRBD2. The sequenced sample was peripheral blood. CDR3 sequence reads: CASSEETGGRNEQFF. The CDR3 DNA is TGTGCCAGCAGTGAAGAGACGGGAGGTAGGAATGAGCAGTTCTTC.